The 29 T cell receptor beta chains in this list originate from one sample, sequenced in a study of cytomegalovirus exposure and HLA in healthy donors. Profiling relied on immunoSEQ multiplex PCR, and the TCRdb table lists in-frame clones only, not all of them. In the table there are some 60,000 clones, roughly 96% of which are singletons. Sequences were obtained from PBMCs. These receptor sequences come from a man between 18 and 35 years old in good health and CMV-seronegative.

This chain joins TRBV15 and TRBJ1-2, with D hard to call. The V end lost 0 bases, the J end lost 4 bases, and 12 bases lay between the germline ends. CDR3 length: 15 amino acids. The germline CDR1 and CDR2 sequences are LNHNV and YYDKDF (reference sequence). CDR3 bases: TGTGCCACCAGCAGAGAAAAGGGAGTGGTCTATGGCTACACCTTC. Encoded protein: CATSREKGVVYGYTF.

The V gene is TRBV6-1, the J gene TRBJ2-1, with 9 bases identical to TRBD2. J lost 4 bases, V lost 7 bases, and 2 bases had no gene match. This CDR3 region has 13 residues. Per the germline V gene, CDR1 is MNHNS and CDR2 is SASEGT. The CDR3 region is CASNLAGYNEQFF. The CDR3 nucleotides are TGTGCCAGCAATCTAGCGGGATACAATGAGCAGTTCTTC.

The chain joins TRBV11-1 to TRBJ2-1, with 10 bases lining up with TRBD1. In germline, CDR1 is SGHAT, CDR2 FQDESV (reference sequence). CDR3 length: 13 residues. J was trimmed by 8 bases and V by 7 bases; bases with no gene match: 5. CDR3 bases: TGTGCCAGCACCCGGGACAGGGGAGATGAGCAGTTCTTC. Its translation is CASTRDRGDEQFF.

The V gene is TRBV6-1, the J gene TRBJ2-7, with D maybe TRBD2 (6 bases). V was clipped by 3 bases and J by 7 bases, with 16 bases between them. This CDR3 has 14 amino acids. Per the germline V gene, CDR1 is MNHNS and CDR2 is SASEGT. The CDR3 sequence is CASSESGDEGEQYF. CDR3 nucleotides: TGTGCCAGCAGTGAGTCGGGGGATGAGGGAGAGCAGTACTTC.

Comments on this clone: A junction end diverges from the germline sequence, so it may reflect a read error. This chain uses TRBV7-3 with TRBJ2-7; 8 nucleotides agree with TRBD1. The length of the CDR3 is 16 residues. CDR1 is SGHTA and CDR2 is FQGTGA in the germline V gene. The CDR3 sequence: CASSSSSGTGSSEQYF. In nucleotides, the CDR3 is TGTGCCAGCAGCTCCTCCTCCGGGACAGGCTCCTCCGAGCAGTACTTC. The whole variable domain, remainder taken from reference TRBV7-3 and TRBJ2-7, is GAGVSQTPSNKVTEKGKYVELRCDPISGHTALYWYRQSLGQGPEFLIYFQGTGAADDSGLPNDRFFAVRPEGSVSTLKIQRTERGDSAVYLCASSSSSGTGSSEQYFGPGTRLTVT.

This clone appeared a single time. The genes are TRBV7-9 and TRBJ2-3; 9 bases are a match to TRBD2. The V segment lost 0 bases and the J segment 10 bases; nucleotides outside the gene matches: 8. The CDR3 has 15 amino acids. CDR1 and CDR2 from the germline V gene are SEHNR and FQNEAQ (reference sequence). CDR3 nucleotides: TGTGCCAGCAGCTTAGCGGGTGCGGGAGGGCCACCGCAGTATTTT. Its protein is CASSLAGAGGPPQYF.

For the CDR3, the DNA is TGTGCCAGCAGCCATCCCCCTCCGGGAGGGTACGAGCAGTACTTC. It yields the protein CASSHPPPGGYEQYF. The chain employs TRBV11-2 and TRBJ2-7, with 8 positions matching TRBD2. There are 15 residues in the CDR3. CDR1 and CDR2 (germline): SGHAT, FQNNGV. The J segment lost 4 bases and the V segment lost 5 bases, leaving 10 bases of the junction unmatched. Variable domain in full (rest from reference TRBV11-2 and TRBJ2-7): EAGVAQSPRYKIIEKRQSVAFWCNPISGHATLYWYQQILGQGPKLLIQFQNNGVVDDSQLPKDRFSAERLKGVDSTLKIQPAKLEDSAVYLCASSHPPPGGYEQYFGPGTRLTVT.

This clone has just one count. The chain employs TRBV5-1 and TRBJ2-5; 7 positions agree with TRBD1. From germline, CDR1 is SGHRS and CDR2 YFSETQ. The V segment lost 7 bases and the J segment 6 bases; nucleotides outside the gene matches: 3. CDR3 length: 11 amino acids. The CDR3 here is CASEGGKTQYF. DNA of the CDR3: TGCGCCAGCGAAGGGGGCAAGACCCAGTACTTC.

The chain carries TRBV11-2 and TRBJ2-5; TRBD2 is a possible D gene (6 bases). Germline lookup yields CDR1 SGHAT and CDR2 FQNNGV. The CDR3 loop spans 15 amino acids. Deletions cut 5 bases from V and 13 bases from J, with 26 bases between. DNA for the CDR3: TGTGCCAGCAGCCATCTCGCGGGCGGGGTGAAGACCTTGTACTTC. Amino acid sequence: CASSHLAGGVKTLYF.

CDR3 loop: CASALAGAGSRDTQYF. Written as DNA, the CDR3 is TGCGCCAGCGCCTTAGCTGGAGCCGGGAGCCGAGATACGCAGTATTTT. This chain links TRBV5-1 with TRBJ2-3; D may be TRBD2 (6 bases). This CDR3 has 16 residues. Per germline, CDR1 SGHRS and CDR2 YFSETQ. The V end was cut by 7 bases, the J end by 5 bases, with 23 bases between. Supplemented by reference TRBV5-1 and TRBJ2-3, the full variable domain reads KAGVTQTPRYLIKTRGQQVTLSCSPISGHRSVSWYQQTPGQGLQFLFEYFSETQRNKGNFPGRFSGRQFSNSRSEMNVSTLELGDSALYLCASALAGAGSRDTQYFGPGTRLTVL.

V is TRBV7-8 and J is TRBJ2-7; D might be TRBD2 (6 bases). Germline CDR1 reads SGHVS; CDR2 reads FQNEAQ. The CDR3 is 13 amino acids. Between the trimmed V and J ends, which lost 5 bases and 0 bases, there was a span of 8 bases. The CDR3 is CASSRDSSYEQYF. As DNA, the CDR3 is TGTGCCAGCAGCCGGGACTCCTCCTACGAGCAGTACTTC.

The chain is built from TRBV4-1 and TRBJ1-2; 9 positions agree with TRBD1. The trim removed 1 base at V and 8 bases at J, leaving 5 bases unmatched. The germline CDR1 and CDR2 sequences are MGHRA and YSYEKL. This CDR3 spans 14 amino acids. CDR3 loop: CASSQVQGAEGYTF. CDR3 in DNA: TGCGCCAGCAGCCAAGTACAGGGGGCTGAAGGCTACACCTTC.

The chain combines TRBV9 with TRBJ2-1, with TRBD2 identical over 9 bases. Losses at the gene ends were 3 bases for V and 5 bases for J; bases not matched to a gene: 6. CDR1 and CDR2 (germline): SGDLS, YYNGEE. CDR3 length: 15 amino acids. CDR3: CASSDGGRADNEQFF. CDR3 DNA: TGTGCCAGCAGCGACGGCGGGAGGGCCGACAATGAGCAGTTCTTC.

The chain employs TRBV7-2 and TRBJ2-7, with 7 bases matching TRBD1. CDR3 size: 14 residues. CDR1 and CDR2 from the germline V gene are SGHTA and FQGNSA. Unmatched junction bases numbered 6, after V lost 5 bases and J lost 2 bases. Here the CDR3 DNA reads TGTGCCAGCAGCAGATCACAGGGGCCCTACGAGCAGTACTTC. As protein: CASSRSQGPYEQYF.

This rearrangement joins TRBV30 to TRBJ2-7; D unresolved. The V end lost 2 bases, the J end lost 7 bases, and 18 bases lay between the germline ends. The germline CDR1 and CDR2 sequences are GTSNPN and SVGIG (reference sequence). CDR3 length: 14 amino acids. CDR3 coding DNA: TGTGCCTGGAGTTCCGGAGACTTATCGCTGGAGCAGTACTTC. This gives the protein CAWSSGDLSLEQYF. The complete variable domain, with remaining parts taken from reference TRBV30 and TRBJ2-7, reads SQTIHQWPATLVQPVGSPLSLECTVEGTSNPNLYWYRQAAGRGLQLLFYSVGIGQISSEVPQNLSASRPQDRQFILSSKKLLLSDSGFYLCAWSSGDLSLEQYFGPGTRLTVT.

V gene TRBV7-9 combines with J gene TRBJ1-3; 7 bases fit TRBD1. Germline V gene lookup returns CDR1 SEHNR and CDR2 FQNEAQ (reference sequence). The CDR3 is 15 residues long. V lost 5 bases and J lost 0; bases outside the gene matches: 4. CDR3 bases: TGTGCCAGCAGCGATAGGGACAGCTCTGGAAACACCATATATTTT. It translates to CASSDRDSSGNTIYF.

This chain links TRBV5-4 with TRBJ2-2, with no clear D. This CDR3 spans 14 amino acids. The germline CDR1 and CDR2 sequences are SGHNT and YYREEE (reference sequence). Trimming shortened V by 4 bases and J by 0 bases, and 7 bases separated the two germline ends. This chain's CDR3 is CASSLLTNTGELFF. The CDR3 bases are TGTGCCAGCAGCCTCTTAACGAACACCGGGGAGCTGTTTTTT.

J is TRBJ2-5 and V is TRBV9; weak D call: TRBD2 (6 bases). V lost 3 bases, J lost 4 bases, and 10 bases lay in between. In germline, CDR1 is SGDLS, CDR2 YYNGEE. The CDR3 spans 13 residues. The CDR3 loop is CASSDGSGETQYF. The CDR3 coding sequence is TGTGCCAGCAGCGATGGTAGCGGAGAGACCCAGTACTTC.

The chain links TRBV28 to TRBJ1-1; D unresolved. The CDR3 sequence is 14 residues long. The ends were cut back, 7 bases at V and 1 base at J, with 13 bases in the middle. Germline CDR1 MDHEN, CDR2 SYDVKM. The CDR3 protein is CASITERGNTEAFF. The CDR3 coding sequence is TGTGCCAGCATTACCGAACGCGGGAACACTGAAGCTTTCTTT. Full variable domain (missing parts from reference TRBV28 and TRBJ1-1): DVKVTQSSRYLVKRTGEKVFLECVQDMDHENMFWYRQDPGLGLRLIYFSYDVKMKEKGDIPEGYSVSREKKERFSLILESASTNQTSMYLCASITERGNTEAFFGQGTRLTVV.

This chain links TRBV6-1 with TRBJ2-3; 7 nucleotides agree with TRBD1. The CDR3 spans 14 residues. Per germline, CDR1 MNHNS and CDR2 SASEGT. Trimming at V came to 6 bases and at J to 0 bases, leaving 3 bases not matched to a gene. CDR3 bases: TGTGCCAGCAGGCCCAGGGGGAGCACAGATACGCAGTATTTT. Protein product: CASRPRGSTDTQYF.

The rearrangement joins TRBV7-9 to TRBJ2-7, with TRBD2 matching 7 bases. Germline V CDR1 and CDR2: SEHNR, FQNEAQ (reference sequence). Unmatched junction bases numbered 9, after V lost 5 bases and J lost 5 bases. This CDR3 has 14 residues. CDR3 bases: TGTGCCAGCAGCGCCTGGGGGGGGGAGCACGAGCAGTACTTC. Encoded protein: CASSAWGGEHEQYF.

The genes are TRBV27 and TRBJ2-7, with D maybe TRBD1 (6 bases). Trimming cost V 2 bases and J 3 bases, with 8 bases left between them. The CDR3 is 13 residues long. The germline V gene encodes CDR1 MNHEY and CDR2 SMNVEV (reference sequence). The CDR3 sequence is CASSLTGYYEQYF. The CDR3 DNA is TGTGCCAGCAGTTTAACAGGGTACTACGAGCAGTACTTC.

V usage is TRBV11-2 and J usage is TRBJ2-7, with TRBD2 identical over 7 bases. The V and J ends lost 4 bases and 5 bases, in that order; junction bases with no gene match: 5. The CDR3 has 13 residues. Germline V gene sequence: CDR1 SGHAT, CDR2 FQNNGV. CDR3 loop: CASSSPSGHEQYF. CDR3 nucleotide sequence: TGTGCCAGCAGCTCTCCTAGCGGACACGAGCAGTACTTC.

This clone showed up just once. This chain connects TRBV13 to TRBJ2-5, with TRBD2 matching 11 bases. J lost 3 bases, V lost 2 bases, and 11 bases had no gene match. There are 18 residues in the CDR3. The germline V gene encodes CDR1 PRHDT and CDR2 FYEKMQ (reference sequence). CDR3 in DNA: TGTGCCAGCAGCTTAATGGTTTATTTAGCGGGAGGGAAAGAGACCCAGTACTTC. Translating it yields CASSLMVYLAGGKETQYF.

V and J are TRBV7-9 and TRBJ1-5, with 7 bases matching TRBD1. The CDR3 sequence is 15 residues long. Germline V gene data show CDR1 as SEHNR and CDR2 as FQNEAQ (reference sequence). The trim removed 5 bases at V and 9 bases at J, leaving 13 bases unmatched. CDR3 region: CASSPTGTEGLPQHF. The CDR3 region has the DNA TGTGCCAGCAGCCCTACCGGGACAGAGGGCTTGCCCCAGCATTTT.

The CDR3 is CARTKRDRAWRELFF. The DNA of the CDR3 is TGTGCCAGGACAAAAAGGGACAGGGCTTGGAGGGAGCTGTTTTTT. The chain carries TRBV27 and TRBJ2-2; 9 positions agree with TRBD1. With V trimmed by 9 bases and J by 9 bases, 14 bases remained unmatched. CDR1 is MNHEY and CDR2 is SMNVEV in the germline V gene (reference sequence). This CDR3 is built from 15 residues.

This rearrangement joins TRBV7-2 to TRBJ1-2; TRBD1 matches 11 bases. The V gene's germline CDR1 is SGHTA and CDR2 FQGNSA. This CDR3 contains 14 residues. J gave up 8 bases and V 5 bases, and 7 bases lay outside the gene matches. The DNA of the CDR3 is TGTGCCAGCAGCAAACGCGGACAGGGGGCCGGCTACACCTTC. This encodes CASSKRGQGAGYTF.

The chain uses TRBV9 and TRBJ2-1; 7 nucleotides line up with TRBD2. Germline V gene data show CDR1 as SGDLS and CDR2 as YYNGEE. With V trimmed by 2 bases and J by 8 bases, 13 bases remained unmatched. The CDR3 length is 16 residues. The CDR3 DNA sequence: TGTGCCAGCAGCGTCGGAGGAGCGGGAATCGGCGATGAGCAGTTCTTC. Its translation is CASSVGGAGIGDEQFF. The full variable domain, in which reference TRBV9 and TRBJ2-1 provide the parts outside the CDR3, is DSGVTQTPKHLITATGQRVTLRCSPRSGDLSVYWYQQSLDQGLQFLIQYYNGEERAKGNILERFSAQQFPDLHSELNLSSLELGDSALYFCASSVGGAGIGDEQFFGPGTRLTVL.

This chain joins TRBV9 and TRBJ2-3; weak D call: TRBD2 (6 bases). Trimming left V 7 bases short and J 4 bases short, with 13 bases between. CDR1 is SGDLS, CDR2 YYNGEE, per germline. The CDR3 contains 13 residues. CDR3 amino acids: CASGGVAADTQYF. The CDR3 nucleotides are TGTGCCAGCGGCGGGGTGGCGGCAGATACGCAGTATTTT. Filled out from reference TRBV9 and TRBJ2-3, the complete variable domain reads DSGVTQTPKHLITATGQRVTLRCSPRSGDLSVYWYQQSLDQGLQFLIQYYNGEERAKGNILERFSAQQFPDLHSELNLSSLELGDSALYFCASGGVAADTQYFGPGTRLTVL.